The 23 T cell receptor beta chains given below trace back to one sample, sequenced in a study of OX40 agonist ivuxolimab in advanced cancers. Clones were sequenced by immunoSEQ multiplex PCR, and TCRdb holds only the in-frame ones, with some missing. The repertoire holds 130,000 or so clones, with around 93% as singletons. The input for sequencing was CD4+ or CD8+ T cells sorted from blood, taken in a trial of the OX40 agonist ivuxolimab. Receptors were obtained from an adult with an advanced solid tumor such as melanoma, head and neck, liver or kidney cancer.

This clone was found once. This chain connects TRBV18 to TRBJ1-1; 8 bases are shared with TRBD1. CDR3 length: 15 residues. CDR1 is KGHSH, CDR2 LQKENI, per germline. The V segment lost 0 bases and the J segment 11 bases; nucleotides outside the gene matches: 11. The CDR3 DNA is TGTGCCAGCTCACCACCCGGACAGGGAGCGGTCGCGGCTTTCTTT. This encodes CASSPPGQGAVAAFF.

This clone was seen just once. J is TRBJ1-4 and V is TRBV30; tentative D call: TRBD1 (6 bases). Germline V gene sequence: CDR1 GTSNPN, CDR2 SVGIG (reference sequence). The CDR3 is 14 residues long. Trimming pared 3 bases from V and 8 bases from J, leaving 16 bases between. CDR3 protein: CAWSRRGAWEKLFF. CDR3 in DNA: TGTGCCTGGAGCCGGCGGGGGGCTTGGGAAAAACTGTTTTTT.

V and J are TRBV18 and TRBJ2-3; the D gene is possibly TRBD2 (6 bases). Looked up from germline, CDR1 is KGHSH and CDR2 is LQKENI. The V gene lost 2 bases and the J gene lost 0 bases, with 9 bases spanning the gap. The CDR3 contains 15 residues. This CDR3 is CASSPMGRSTDTQYF. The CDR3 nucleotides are TGTGCCAGCTCACCAATGGGGAGGAGCACAGATACGCAGTATTTT.

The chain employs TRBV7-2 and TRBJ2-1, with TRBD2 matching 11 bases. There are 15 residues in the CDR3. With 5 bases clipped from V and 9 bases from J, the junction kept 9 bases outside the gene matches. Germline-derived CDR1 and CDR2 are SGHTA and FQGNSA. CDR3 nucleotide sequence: TGTGCCAGCAGCCCACCTAGCGGGGGGTTGGCTGAGCAGTTCTTC. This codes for CASSPPSGGLAEQFF.

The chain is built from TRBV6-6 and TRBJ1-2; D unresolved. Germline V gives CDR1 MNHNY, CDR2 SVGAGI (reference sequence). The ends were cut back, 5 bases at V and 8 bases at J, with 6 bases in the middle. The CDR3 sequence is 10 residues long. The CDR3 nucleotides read TGTGCCAGCAGTCGGGAAGGCTACACCTTC. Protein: CASSREGYTF.

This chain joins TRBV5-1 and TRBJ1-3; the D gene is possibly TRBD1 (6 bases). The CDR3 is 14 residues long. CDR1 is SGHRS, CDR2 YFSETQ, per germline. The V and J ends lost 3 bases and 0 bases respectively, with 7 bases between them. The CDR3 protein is CASSSDSSGNTIYF. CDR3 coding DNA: TGCGCCAGCAGCTCGGACAGCTCTGGAAACACCATATATTTT.

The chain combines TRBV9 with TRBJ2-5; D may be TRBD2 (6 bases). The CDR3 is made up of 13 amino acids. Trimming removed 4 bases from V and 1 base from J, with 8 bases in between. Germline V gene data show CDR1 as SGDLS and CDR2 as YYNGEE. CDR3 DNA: TGTGCCAGCAGCATAGCGGTCCAAGAGACCCAGTACTTC. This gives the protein CASSIAVQETQYF.

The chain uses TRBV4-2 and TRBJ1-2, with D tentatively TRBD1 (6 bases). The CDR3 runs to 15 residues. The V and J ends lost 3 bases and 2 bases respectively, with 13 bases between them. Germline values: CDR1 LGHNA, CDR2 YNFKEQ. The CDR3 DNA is TGTGCCAGCAGCCACTCCGACGGACAGAACTATGGCTACACCTTC. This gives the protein CASSHSDGQNYGYTF.

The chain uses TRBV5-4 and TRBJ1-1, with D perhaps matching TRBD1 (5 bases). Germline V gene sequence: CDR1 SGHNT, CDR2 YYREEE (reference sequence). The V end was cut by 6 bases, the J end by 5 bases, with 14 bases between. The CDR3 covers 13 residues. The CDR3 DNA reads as TGTGCCAGCACCACTTGGGGGGTAACTGAAGCTTTCTTT. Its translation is CASTTWGVTEAFF.

The CDR3 coding sequence is TGTGCCAGCAGCTCCGGGACAGGGGGCGTAGGCTACACCTTC. It yields the protein CASSSGTGGVGYTF. V gene TRBV7-2 combines with J gene TRBJ1-2, with 12 bases aligning to TRBD1. CDR1 is SGHTA, CDR2 FQGNSA, per germline. The CDR3 consists of 14 residues. V lost 4 bases and J lost 8; bases outside the gene matches: 5.

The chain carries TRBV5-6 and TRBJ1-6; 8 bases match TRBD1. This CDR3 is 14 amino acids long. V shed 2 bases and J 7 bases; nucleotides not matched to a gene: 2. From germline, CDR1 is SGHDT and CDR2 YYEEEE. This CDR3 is CASSFRTGNSPLHF. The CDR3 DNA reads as TGTGCCAGCAGCTTCAGGACAGGGAATTCACCCCTCCACTTT.

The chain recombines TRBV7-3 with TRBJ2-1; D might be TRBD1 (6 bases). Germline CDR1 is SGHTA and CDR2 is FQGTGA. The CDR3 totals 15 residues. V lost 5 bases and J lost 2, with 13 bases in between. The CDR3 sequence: CASSVQGQPYNEQFF. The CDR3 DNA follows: TGTGCCAGCAGCGTACAGGGTCAGCCCTACAATGAGCAGTTCTTC.

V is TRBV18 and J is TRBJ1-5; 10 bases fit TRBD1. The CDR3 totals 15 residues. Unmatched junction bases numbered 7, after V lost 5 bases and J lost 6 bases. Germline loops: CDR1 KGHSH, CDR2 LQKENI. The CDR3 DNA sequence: TGTGCCAGCTCATCTGGGACAGGGGCGTTTCAGCCCCAGCATTTT. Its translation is CASSSGTGAFQPQHF.

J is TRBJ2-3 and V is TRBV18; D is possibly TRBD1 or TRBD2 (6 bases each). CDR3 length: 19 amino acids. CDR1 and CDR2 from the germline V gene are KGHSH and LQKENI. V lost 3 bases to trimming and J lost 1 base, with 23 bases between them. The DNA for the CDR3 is TGTGCCAGCTCACCGATTTTGGGGGGCCACCAGACCCGCACAGATACGCAGTATTTT. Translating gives CASSPILGGHQTRTDTQYF.

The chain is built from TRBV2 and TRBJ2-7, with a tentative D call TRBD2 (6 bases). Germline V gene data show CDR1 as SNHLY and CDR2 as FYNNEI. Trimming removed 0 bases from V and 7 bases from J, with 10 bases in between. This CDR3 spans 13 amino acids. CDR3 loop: CASSEALGTEQYF. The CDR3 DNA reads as TGTGCCAGCAGTGAAGCGCTAGGGACTGAGCAGTACTTC. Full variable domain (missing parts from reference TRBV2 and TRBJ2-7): EPEVTQTPSHQVTQMGQEVILRCVPISNHLYFYWYRQILGQKVEFLVSFYNNEISEKSEIFDDQFSVERPDGSNFTLKIRSTKLEDSAMYFCASSEALGTEQYFGPGTRLTVT.

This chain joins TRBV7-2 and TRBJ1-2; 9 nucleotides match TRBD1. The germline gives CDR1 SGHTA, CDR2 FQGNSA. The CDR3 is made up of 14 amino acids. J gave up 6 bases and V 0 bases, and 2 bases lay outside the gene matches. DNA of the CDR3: TGTGCCAGCAGCTTAGCAAACAGGGGGCATGGCTACACCTTC. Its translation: CASSLANRGHGYTF. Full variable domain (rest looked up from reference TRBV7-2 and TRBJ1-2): GAGVSQSPSNKVTEKGKDVELRCDPISGHTALYWYRQSLGQGLEFLIYFQGNSAPDKSGLPSDRFSAERTGGSVSTLTIQRTQQEDSAVYLCASSLANRGHGYTFGSGTRLTVV.

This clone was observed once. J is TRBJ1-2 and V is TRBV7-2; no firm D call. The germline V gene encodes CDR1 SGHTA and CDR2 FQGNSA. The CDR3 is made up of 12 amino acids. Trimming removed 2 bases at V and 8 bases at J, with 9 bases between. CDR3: CASSLMSRGYTF. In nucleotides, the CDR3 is TGTGCCAGCAGCTTAATGAGTCGGGGCTACACCTTC.

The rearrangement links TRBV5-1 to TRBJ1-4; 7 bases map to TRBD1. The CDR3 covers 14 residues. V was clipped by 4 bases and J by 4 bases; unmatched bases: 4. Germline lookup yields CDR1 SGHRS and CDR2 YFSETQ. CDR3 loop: CASSTDRYNEKLFF. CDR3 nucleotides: TGCGCCAGCAGCACGGACAGGTATAATGAAAAACTGTTTTTT. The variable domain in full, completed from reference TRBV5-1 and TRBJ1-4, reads KAGVTQTPRYLIKTRGQQVTLSCSPISGHRSVSWYQQTPGQGLQFLFEYFSETQRNKGNFPGRFSGRQFSNSRSEMNVSTLELGDSALYLCASSTDRYNEKLFFGSGTQLSVL.

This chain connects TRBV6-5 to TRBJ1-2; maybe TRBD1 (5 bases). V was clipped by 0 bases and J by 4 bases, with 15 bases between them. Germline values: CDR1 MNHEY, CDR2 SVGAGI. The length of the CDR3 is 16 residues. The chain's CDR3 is CASSYSPGQGFYGYTF. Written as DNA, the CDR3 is TGTGCCAGCAGTTACTCCCCTGGGCAGGGCTTCTATGGCTACACCTTC.

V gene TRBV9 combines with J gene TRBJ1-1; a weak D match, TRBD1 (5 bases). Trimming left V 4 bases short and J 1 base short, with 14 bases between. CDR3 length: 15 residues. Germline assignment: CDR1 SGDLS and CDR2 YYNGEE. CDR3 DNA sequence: TGTGCCAGCAGCCCTGTGGGACGGGAGAACACTGAAGCTTTCTTT. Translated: CASSPVGRENTEAFF.

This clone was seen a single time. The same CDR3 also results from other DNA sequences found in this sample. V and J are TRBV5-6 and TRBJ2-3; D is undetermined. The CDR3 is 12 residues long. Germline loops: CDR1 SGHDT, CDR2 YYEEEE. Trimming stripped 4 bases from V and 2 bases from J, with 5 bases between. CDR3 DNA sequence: TGTGCCAGCAGCCCCAACACAGATACGCAGTATTTT. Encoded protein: CASSPNTDTQYF. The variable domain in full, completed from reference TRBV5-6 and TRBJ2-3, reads DAGVTQSPTHLIKTRGQQVTLRCSPKSGHDTVSWYQQALGQGPQFIFQYYEEEERQRGNFPDRFSGHQFPNYSSELNVNALLLGDSALYLCASSPNTDTQYFGPGTRLTVL.

CDR3 in DNA: TGCGCCAGCAGCACCGGACAGGGAGCTAACTATGGCTACACCTTC. It translates to CASSTGQGANYGYTF. The chain employs TRBV5-1 and TRBJ1-2, with 8 positions matching TRBD1. V trimming: 4 bases; J trimming: 0 bases; junction bases outside the gene matches: 5. CDR3 length equals 15 residues. Per the germline V gene, CDR1 is SGHRS and CDR2 is YFSETQ.

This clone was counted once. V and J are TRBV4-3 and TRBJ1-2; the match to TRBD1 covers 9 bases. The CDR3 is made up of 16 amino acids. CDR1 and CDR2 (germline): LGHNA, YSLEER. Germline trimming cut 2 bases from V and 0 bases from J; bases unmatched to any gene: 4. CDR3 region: CASSQRTGGSNYGYTF. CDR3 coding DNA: TGCGCCAGCAGCCAACGCACAGGGGGCTCTAACTATGGCTACACCTTC.